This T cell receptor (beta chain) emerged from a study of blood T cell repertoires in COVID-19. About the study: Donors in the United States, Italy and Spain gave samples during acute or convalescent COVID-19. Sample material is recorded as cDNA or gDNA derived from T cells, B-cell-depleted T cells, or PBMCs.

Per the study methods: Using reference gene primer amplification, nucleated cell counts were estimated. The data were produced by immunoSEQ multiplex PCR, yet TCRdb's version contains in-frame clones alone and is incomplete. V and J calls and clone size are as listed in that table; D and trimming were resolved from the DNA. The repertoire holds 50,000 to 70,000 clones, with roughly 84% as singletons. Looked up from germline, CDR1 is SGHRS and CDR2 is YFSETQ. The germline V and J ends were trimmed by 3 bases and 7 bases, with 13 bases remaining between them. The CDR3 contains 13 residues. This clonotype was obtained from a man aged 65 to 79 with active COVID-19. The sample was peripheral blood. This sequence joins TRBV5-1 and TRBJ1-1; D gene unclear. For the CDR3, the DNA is TGCGCCAGCAGCTCGGGAAATTCTTATGAAGCTTTCTTT. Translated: CASSSGNSYEAFF.